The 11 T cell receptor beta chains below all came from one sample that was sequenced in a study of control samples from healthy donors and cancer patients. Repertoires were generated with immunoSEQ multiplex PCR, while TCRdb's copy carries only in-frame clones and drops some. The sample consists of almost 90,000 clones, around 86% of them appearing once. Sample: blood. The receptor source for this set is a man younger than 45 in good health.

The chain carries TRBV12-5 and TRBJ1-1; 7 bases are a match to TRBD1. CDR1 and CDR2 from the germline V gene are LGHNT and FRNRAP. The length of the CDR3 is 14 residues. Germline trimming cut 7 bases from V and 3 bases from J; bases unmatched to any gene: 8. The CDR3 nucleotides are TGTGCTAGTGACCCGGGACAGCCCTACACTGAAGCTTTCTTT. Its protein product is CASDPGQPYTEAFF. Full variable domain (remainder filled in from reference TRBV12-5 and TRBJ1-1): DARVTQTPRHKVTEMGQEVTMRCQPILGHNTVFWYRQTMMQGLELLAYFRNRAPLDDSGMPKDRFSAEMPDATLATLKIQPSEPRDSAVYFCASDPGQPYTEAFFGQGTRLTVV.

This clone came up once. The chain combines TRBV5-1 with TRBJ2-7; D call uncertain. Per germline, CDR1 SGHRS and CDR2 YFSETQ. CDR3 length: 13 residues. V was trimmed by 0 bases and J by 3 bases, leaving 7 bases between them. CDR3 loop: CASSLGPDYEQYF. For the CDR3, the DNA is TGCGCCAGCAGCTTGGGCCCAGACTACGAGCAGTACTTC.

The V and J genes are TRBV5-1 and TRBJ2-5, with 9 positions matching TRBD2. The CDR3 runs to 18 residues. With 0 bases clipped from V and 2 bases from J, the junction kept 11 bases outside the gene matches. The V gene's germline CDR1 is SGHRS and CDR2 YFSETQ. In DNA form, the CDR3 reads TGCGCCAGCAGCTTGGGTGCGGGAGCGGGGGGCCTACAAGAGACCCAGTACTTC. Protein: CASSLGAGAGGLQETQYF.

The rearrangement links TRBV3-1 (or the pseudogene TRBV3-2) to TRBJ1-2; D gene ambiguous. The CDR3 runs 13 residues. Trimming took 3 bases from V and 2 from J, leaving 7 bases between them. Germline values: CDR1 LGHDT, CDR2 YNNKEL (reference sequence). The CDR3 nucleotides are TGTGCCAGCAGCCAGCAAAGCAACTATGGCTACACCTTC. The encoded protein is CASSQQSNYGYTF.

The chain's CDR3 is CASSRSSGGANEQFF. Written as DNA, the CDR3 is TGTGCCAGCAGCCGGTCGAGCGGGGGGGCAAATGAGCAGTTCTTC. V usage is TRBV3-1 (or the pseudogene TRBV3-2) and J usage is TRBJ2-1; 10 nucleotides agree with TRBD2. Germline V gene sequence: CDR1 LGHDT, CDR2 YNNKEL (reference sequence). This CDR3 is built from 15 residues. V was clipped by 4 bases and J by 7 bases; unmatched bases: 7.

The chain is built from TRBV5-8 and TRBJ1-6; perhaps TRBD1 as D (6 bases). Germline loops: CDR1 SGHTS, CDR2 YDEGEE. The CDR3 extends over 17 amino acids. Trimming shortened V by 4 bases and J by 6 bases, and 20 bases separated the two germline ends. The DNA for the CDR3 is TGTGCCAGCAGCCTGCGAACTATGGACAGAAGTAATTCACCCCTCCACTTT. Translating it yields CASSLRTMDRSNSPLHF.

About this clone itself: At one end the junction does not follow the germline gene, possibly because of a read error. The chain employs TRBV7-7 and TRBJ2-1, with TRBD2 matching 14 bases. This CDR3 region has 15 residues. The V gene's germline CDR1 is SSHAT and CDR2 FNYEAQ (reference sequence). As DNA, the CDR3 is TGTGCTAGCAGCCACGGACTAGCGGGGGGCAATGAGCAGTTCTTC. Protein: CASSHGLAGGNEQFF. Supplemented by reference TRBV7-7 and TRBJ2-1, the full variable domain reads GAGVSQSPRYKVTKRGQDVTLRCDPISSHATLYWYQQALGQGPEFLTYFNYEAQPDKSGLPSDRFSAERPEGSISTLTIQRTEQRDSAMYRCASSHGLAGGNEQFFGPGTRLTVL.

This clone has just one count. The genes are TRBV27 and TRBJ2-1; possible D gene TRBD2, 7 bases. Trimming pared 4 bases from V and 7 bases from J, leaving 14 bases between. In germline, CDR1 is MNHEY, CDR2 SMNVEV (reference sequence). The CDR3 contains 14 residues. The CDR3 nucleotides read TGTGCCAGCAGTTGGCCGGGGGGCTCTAATGAGCAGTTCTTC. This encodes CASSWPGGSNEQFF.

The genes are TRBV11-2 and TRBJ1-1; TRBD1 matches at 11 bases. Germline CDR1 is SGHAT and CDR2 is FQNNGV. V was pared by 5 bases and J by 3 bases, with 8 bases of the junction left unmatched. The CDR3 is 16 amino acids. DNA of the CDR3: TGTGCCAGCAGCCCCCGGGACAGGGGGAGATACACTGAAGCTTTCTTT. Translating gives CASSPRDRGRYTEAFF.

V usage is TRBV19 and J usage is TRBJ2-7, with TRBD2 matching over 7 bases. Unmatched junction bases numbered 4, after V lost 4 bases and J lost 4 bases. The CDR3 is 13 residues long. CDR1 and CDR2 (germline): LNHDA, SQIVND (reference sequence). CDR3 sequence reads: CASSRTRGYEQYF. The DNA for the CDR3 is TGTGCCAGTAGTAGGACTAGAGGATACGAGCAGTACTTC.

DNA of the CDR3: TGTGCCACCAGCAGAGCCGGGACTAGGGGCGACGAGCAGTACTTC. Protein sequence: CATSRAGTRGDEQYF. The chain employs TRBV15 and TRBJ2-7; 8 bases line up with TRBD2. V gave up 1 base and J gave up 5 bases; unmatched junction bases: 7. The V gene's germline CDR1 is LNHNV and CDR2 YYDKDF (reference sequence). The CDR3 runs 15 residues.